A selection of T cell receptor beta chains follows, all from one sample in a study of blood T cells in healthy people across ages. Via MiXCR, TCRdb re-called the 5' RACE reads, giving one row per CDR3 protein. The table lists about 800,000 distinct CDR3 sequences, 58% of them singletons, with approximately 20% in the top ten. Sequenced: blood. These receptors were collected from a man aged 30-40 years in good health. CDR3s leave out the opening cysteine and the closing phenylalanine or tryptophan. The order of the fields is V gene, CDR3 protein.

TRBV7-2	ASSLGPSYEQY
TRBV7-2	ASSLIGVDQPQH
TRBV29-1	SVDLTGTGSEKLF
TRBV3-1	ASSQRIDEQY
TRBV20-1	SASSSGEPYNEQF
TRBV2	ASGRGFGSYEQY
TRBV12-3/TRBV12-4	ASRHGGSPLH
TRBV4-3	ASSQNSKGETQY
TRBV25-1	ASSDVTQETQY
TRBV20-1	SARQGIQPQH
TRBV3-1	ASSQDSPNYGYT
TRBV6-5	ASSYSGNPVINYGYT
TRBV27	ASGPAGTEDNEQF
TRBV6-6	ASSQSRGGSYNEQF
TRBV6-2/TRBV6-3	ASIARRYQNTQY
TRBV12-3/TRBV12-4	ASSTRTAGSPLH
TRBV4-2	ASSPRLGESSYEQY
TRBV7-9	ASSLAGDPSGYGYT
TRBV7-9	ASGAGEAGQTQY
TRBV12-5	ASGPTTPWGVGNEQF
TRBV29-1	SVATGYSGQVYGYT
TRBV4-3	ASSPEDSKNIQY
TRBV3-1	ASSLSATGGQPQH
TRBV18	ASSPDRGNTEAF
TRBV18	ASSPPSGSKGGNEQF
TRBV20-1	SARGRGHSSSYEQY
TRBV12-3/TRBV12-4	ASSLGHYYEQY
TRBV12-3/TRBV12-4	ASSLHPGSTGELF
TRBV4-3	ASSQDREEIYGYT
TRBV20-1	SANPVPSTDTQY
TRBV5-1	ASSAGLAGVDEQY
TRBV20-1	SPTRAAYNERF
TRBV5-4	ASSLRVSEYNEQF
TRBV9	ASTSGTDSTYEQY
TRBV15	ATSRDPYRDTEAF
TRBV10-2	ASRNPEPDTQY
TRBV29-1	SVAQLPGTGYEQY
TRBV12-3/TRBV12-4	ASSLWGQLEEKLF
TRBV5-1	ASSVAGGPYEQY
TRBV20-1	SAQGVELYEQY
TRBV6-2/TRBV6-3	ASSYLPGGEQF
TRBV9	ASSITRAPGETQY
TRBV20-1	SAPRGPLYNEQF
TRBV21-1	ASSKGTGFGEAF
TRBV29-1	GVVGQGPSRY
TRBV6-1	ASSDSIGGYT
TRBV20-1	SASLAGSVETQY
TRBV6-1	ASTPGQGGQPQH
TRBV5-1	ASSAGDYEQY
TRBV29-1	SASEEGRVRETQY
TRBV6-5	ASSQKPGGGLGEQF
TRBV7-2	ASSYGTGNTEAF
TRBV28	ASSFPQESFGYT
TRBV12-3/TRBV12-4	ASSLSAGENGYT
TRBV6-5	ASSYSGSGTYEQY
TRBV7-9	ASSFWQGFTDTQY
TRBV7-9	ASSPPGGQPQH
TRBV20-1	SAREGRGARTEAF
TRBV7-8	ASSLVREPYEQY
TRBV6-5	ASISPGAGSSF